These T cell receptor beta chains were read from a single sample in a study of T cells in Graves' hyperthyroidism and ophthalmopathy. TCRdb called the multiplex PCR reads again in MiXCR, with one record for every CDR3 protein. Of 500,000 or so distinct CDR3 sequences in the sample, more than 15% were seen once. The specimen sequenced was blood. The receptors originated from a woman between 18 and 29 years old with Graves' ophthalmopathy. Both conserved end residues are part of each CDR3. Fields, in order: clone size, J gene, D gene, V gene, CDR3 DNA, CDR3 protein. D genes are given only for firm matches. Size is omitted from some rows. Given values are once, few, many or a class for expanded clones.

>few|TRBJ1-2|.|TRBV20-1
TGCAGTGCTAGAGACGCCTACTATGGCTACACCTTC
CSARDAYYGYTF
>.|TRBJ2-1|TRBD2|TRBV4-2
TGTGCCAGCAGCCAGGGGACTAGCGGGATGAGGGGGGCTGAGCAGTTCTTC
CASSQGTSGMRGAEQFF
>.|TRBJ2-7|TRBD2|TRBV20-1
TGCAGTGCTAGAGATACGACTAGCGGGTTGTACGAGCAGTACTTC
CSARDTTSGLYEQYF
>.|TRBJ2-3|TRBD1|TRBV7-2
TGTGCCAGCACCACCGGGACAGGGGGCGCAGATACGCAGTATTTT
CASTTGTGGADTQYF
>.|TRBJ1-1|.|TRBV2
TGTGCCAGCAGTTTCCGGACCTTCACTGGAGCTTTCTTT
CASSFRTFTGAFF
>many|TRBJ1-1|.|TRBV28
TGTGCCAGCAGATCGCGGGGCACCAAGAATTTGAACACTGAAGCTTTCTTT
CASRSRGTKNLNTEAFF
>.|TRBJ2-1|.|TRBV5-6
TGTGCCAGCAGCTCCTCGCCCCGAAGCGCTACAAACTACAATGAGCAGTTCTTC
CASSSSPRSATNYNEQFF
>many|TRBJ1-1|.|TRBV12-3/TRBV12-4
TGTGCCAGCAGTTTCCTACAAGGAGCCGCTGAAGCTTTCTTT
CASSFLQGAAEAFF
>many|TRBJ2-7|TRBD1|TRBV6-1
TGTGCCAGCAGTGAAGAGTACAGGGGCTACGAGCAGTACTTC
CASSEEYRGYEQYF
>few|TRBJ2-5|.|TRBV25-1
TGTGCCAGCAGTGATCCGACAGTTCAAGAGACCCAGTACTTC
CASSDPTVQETQYF
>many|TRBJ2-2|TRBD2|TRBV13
TGTGCCAGCAGCTCTGATAGCGGGTGGAACACCGGGGAGCTGTTTTTT
CASSSDSGWNTGELFF
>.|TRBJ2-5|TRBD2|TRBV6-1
TGTGCCAGCAGTGAAACGACGGGGGGAGGCCAAGAGACCCAGTACTTC
CASSETTGGGQETQYF
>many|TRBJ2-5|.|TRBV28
TGTGCCAGCAGTTTGCCACAGGGTCCTCAAGAGACCCAGTACTTC
CASSLPQGPQETQYF
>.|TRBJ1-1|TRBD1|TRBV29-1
TGCAGCCGACTTCCGGGACAGCCGAACACTGAAGCTTTCTTT
CSRLPGQPNTEAFF
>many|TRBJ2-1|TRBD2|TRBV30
TGTGCCTGGCGACTAGCGGGGGGGCATTACAATGAGCAGTTCTTC
CAWRLAGGHYNEQFF
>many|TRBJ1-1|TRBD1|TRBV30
TGTGCCTGGAGTGATACAGGGGGCACTGAAGCTTTCTTT
CAWSDTGGTEAFF
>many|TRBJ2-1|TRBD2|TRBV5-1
TGCGCCAGCAGCTTGACACTAGCGCCCCCGGGAGATGAGCAGTTCTTC
CASSLTLAPPGDEQFF
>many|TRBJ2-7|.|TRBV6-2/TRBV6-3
TGTGCCAGCAGTTACTCGACAACCTCCCCCGGCGGACTCCCCTACGAGCAGTACTTC
CASSYSTTSPGGLPYEQYF
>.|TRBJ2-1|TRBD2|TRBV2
TGTGCCAGCAGCGTCCTAGCGGGGGGCAATGAGCAGTTCTTC
CASSVLAGGNEQFF
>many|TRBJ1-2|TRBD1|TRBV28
TGTGCCAGCAGTCCTGGGACAGGGGGATTTGGCTACACCTTC
CASSPGTGGFGYTF
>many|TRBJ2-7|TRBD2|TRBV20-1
TGCAGTGCTAGAGGTGGACTAGCGGTAACCTACGAGCAGTACTTC
CSARGGLAVTYEQYF
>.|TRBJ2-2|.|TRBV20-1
TGCAGTGCTGGGAGGGTAGGGGGGCATACCGGGGAGCTGTTTTTT
CSAGRVGGHTGELFF
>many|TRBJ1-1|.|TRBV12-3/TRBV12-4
TGTGCCAGCAGTCCACCGGGACATTCCACTGAAGCTTTCTTT
CASSPPGHSTEAFF
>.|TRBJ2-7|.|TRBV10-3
TGTGCCATTTCCCGGGACTCCTACGAGCAGTACTTC
CAISRDSYEQYF
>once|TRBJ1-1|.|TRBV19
TGTGCCAGTAGTATTACGAACACTGAAGCTTTCTTT
CASSITNTEAFF
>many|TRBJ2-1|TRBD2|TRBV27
TGTGCCAGCAGTTACCTAGCGGAGAGCTCCTACAATGAGCAGTTCTTC
CASSYLAESSYNEQFF
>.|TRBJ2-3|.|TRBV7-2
TGTGCCAGCAGCCGGGACCAGGGATACACAGATACGCAGTATTTT
CASSRDQGYTDTQYF
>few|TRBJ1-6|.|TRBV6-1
TGTGCCAGCAGTCTCCAATCGCACAGGGAACAGAATTCACCCCTCCACTTT
CASSLQSHREQNSPLHF
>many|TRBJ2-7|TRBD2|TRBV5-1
TGCGCCAGCAGTTGGGGCCGGGGGGTTGCCTACGAGCAGTACTTC
CASSWGRGVAYEQYF
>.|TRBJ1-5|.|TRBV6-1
TGTGCCAGCAGTGAATACTTCGGCTTTTATAGCAATCAGCCCCAGCATTTT
CASSEYFGFYSNQPQHF
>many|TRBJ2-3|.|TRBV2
TGTGCCAGCAGCGGACTGCCGAAGGATACGCAGTATTTT
CASSGLPKDTQYF
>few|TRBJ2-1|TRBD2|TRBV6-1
TGTGCCAGTAGGAGACTAGCAGCTGAGCAGTTCTTC
CASRRLAAEQFF
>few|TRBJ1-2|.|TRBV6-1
TGTGCCAGCAGGCGACAGGATCTCTCTGGCTACACCTTC
CASRRQDLSGYTF
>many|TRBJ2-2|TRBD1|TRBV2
TGTGCCAGCAGAGGGACAGTCACAGGTGTCGGGGAGCTGTTTTTT
CASRGTVTGVGELFF
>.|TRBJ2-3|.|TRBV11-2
TGTGCCAGCAGCCCGGGTATCCTAGGGGTCACAGATACGCAGTATTTT
CASSPGILGVTDTQYF
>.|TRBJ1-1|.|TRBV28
TGTGCCAGCAGGCCCTCCGGGGGGGACGCGAACACTGAAGCTTTCTTT
CASRPSGGDANTEAFF
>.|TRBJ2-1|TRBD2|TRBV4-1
TGCGCCAGCAGCCACCCCAGCGGGACTCCACACAATGAGCAGTTCTTC
CASSHPSGTPHNEQFF
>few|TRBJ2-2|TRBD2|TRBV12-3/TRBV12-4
TGTGCCAGCAGTCAGGGACTAGCGGTGAACACCGGGGAGCTGTTTTTT
CASSQGLAVNTGELFF
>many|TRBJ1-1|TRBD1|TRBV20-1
TGCAGTGCTAGCAAGGGGGCTCGAACTGAAGCTTTCTTT
CSASKGARTEAFF
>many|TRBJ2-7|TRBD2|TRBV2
TGTGCCAGCGGTCAAGCGGGAGCGAGCTCCTACGAGCAGTACTTC
CASGQAGASSYEQYF
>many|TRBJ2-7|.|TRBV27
TGTGCCAGCAGTTTCGCGGATAAATCCTACGAGCAGTACTTC
CASSFADKSYEQYF